These T cell receptor beta chains were read from a single sample in a study of OX40 agonist ivuxolimab in advanced cancers. Some clones are missing from TCRdb's copy, which holds only in-frame ones; the method was immunoSEQ multiplex PCR. The table lists roughly 15,000 clones, roughly nine tenths of them singletons. The specimen comprised CD4+ or CD8+ T cells sorted from blood, sampled in a trial of the OX40 agonist ivuxolimab. The receptors were gathered from an adult with an advanced solid tumor such as melanoma, head and neck, liver or kidney cancer. Each CDR3 is given without its conserved first and last residue. Each record gives: J gene, V gene, CDR3 protein.

j_call: TRBJ2-1; v_call: TRBV5-5; cdr3_aa: ASSLDFREPYNEQF
j_call: TRBJ1-2; v_call: TRBV4-3; cdr3_aa: ASSQDRDGDYGYT
j_call: TRBJ2-7; v_call: TRBV4-2; cdr3_aa: VSSQGQGGYEQY
j_call: TRBJ2-5; v_call: TRBV10-3; cdr3_aa: AISETGTSDETQY
j_call: TRBJ2-7; v_call: TRBV30; cdr3_aa: AWSGTGTESYEQY
j_call: TRBJ2-1; v_call: TRBV7-8; cdr3_aa: ASSPRTGLNEQF
j_call: TRBJ2-7; v_call: TRBV19; cdr3_aa: ASSMYYRDTYEQY
j_call: TRBJ1-2; v_call: TRBV7-9; cdr3_aa: ASSTGGDGYT
j_call: NA; v_call: TRBV7-9; cdr3_aa: ASSRSGNYEQY
j_call: TRBJ1-2; v_call: TRBV7-9; cdr3_aa: ASSVEDRANYGYT
j_call: TRBJ1-2; v_call: TRBV5-6; cdr3_aa: ASSLTQSYGYT
j_call: TRBJ1-2; v_call: TRBV9; cdr3_aa: ASSVGQGAAYGYT
j_call: TRBJ1-2; v_call: TRBV9; cdr3_aa: ASSPDSGYYGYT
j_call: TRBJ1-2; v_call: TRBV4-3; cdr3_aa: ASSQDRQFYGYT
j_call: TRBJ2-1; v_call: TRBV6-4; cdr3_aa: ASNMSGSSSYNEQF
j_call: TRBJ2-3; v_call: TRBV27; cdr3_aa: ASSFYGSSTDTQY
j_call: TRBJ2-7; v_call: TRBV11-2; cdr3_aa: ASSFPGQGVYEQY
j_call: TRBJ2-1; v_call: TRBV14; cdr3_aa: ASSQRVSGPYNEQF
j_call: TRBJ2-5; v_call: TRBV5-1; cdr3_aa: ASSLDSAETQY
j_call: TRBJ2-2; v_call: TRBV6-1; cdr3_aa: ASSELAGQNTGELF
j_call: TRBJ2-7; v_call: TRBV10-3; cdr3_aa: AIRAGQVSYEQY
j_call: TRBJ2-1; v_call: TRBV7-2; cdr3_aa: ASNPPAGIYNEQF
j_call: TRBJ2-5; v_call: TRBV4-3; cdr3_aa: ASSQRPRETQY
j_call: TRBJ1-2; v_call: TRBV9; cdr3_aa: ASSVDGPYGYT
j_call: TRBJ1-6; v_call: TRBV14; cdr3_aa: ASSQVGTRSPLH
j_call: TRBJ2-1; v_call: TRBV10-1; cdr3_aa: ASSESDRIRF
j_call: TRBJ1-6; v_call: TRBV6-6; cdr3_aa: ASSLTGSYNSPLH
j_call: TRBJ1-5; v_call: TRBV6-5; cdr3_aa: ASSPGQGPNQPQH
j_call: TRBJ2-7; v_call: TRBV6-5; cdr3_aa: ASSYSFVRGYEQY
j_call: TRBJ2-2; v_call: TRBV6-1; cdr3_aa: ASSEPLGGGTGELF
j_call: TRBJ2-4; v_call: TRBV7-3; cdr3_aa: ASSLTGQVLAKNIQY
j_call: TRBJ2-2; v_call: TRBV7-3; cdr3_aa: ASSLHGGELF
j_call: TRBJ2-5; v_call: TRBV30; cdr3_aa: ARVAGNQETQY
j_call: TRBJ1-3; v_call: TRBV7-9; cdr3_aa: ASSLQANTIC
j_call: TRBJ2-5; v_call: TRBV4-3; cdr3_aa: ASSQDRVETQY
j_call: TRBJ2-4; v_call: TRBV6-5; cdr3_aa: ASSVQGRANIQY
j_call: TRBJ2-6; v_call: TRBV7-9; cdr3_aa: ASSLESSNGANVLT
j_call: TRBJ2-7; v_call: TRBV6-1; cdr3_aa: ASSFAGTAHEQY
j_call: TRBJ2-7; v_call: TRBV4-1; cdr3_aa: ASSHPAIRGKDYEQY
j_call: TRBJ2-2; v_call: TRBV27; cdr3_aa: ASSLSGGGRTGELF
j_call: TRBJ2-1; v_call: TRBV2; cdr3_aa: ASSNYNEQF
j_call: TRBJ2-1; v_call: TRBV6-5; cdr3_aa: ASSYAGSVHEQF
j_call: TRBJ2-1; v_call: TRBV6-4; cdr3_aa: ASSSRTGGDEQF
j_call: TRBJ2-3; v_call: TRBV10-3; cdr3_aa: AITHDAGALSTQY
j_call: TRBJ2-5; v_call: TRBV25-1; cdr3_aa: ASSESRVETQY
j_call: TRBJ1-1; v_call: TRBV25-1; cdr3_aa: ASSLGLWDTEAF
j_call: TRBJ1-2; v_call: TRBV19; cdr3_aa: ASSIDIGAVYGYT
j_call: TRBJ1-2; v_call: TRBV4-3; cdr3_aa: ASSQEDSSPYGYT
j_call: TRBJ2-2; v_call: TRBV19; cdr3_aa: ATQGGTDTGELF
j_call: TRBJ1-1; v_call: TRBV19; cdr3_aa: ASSMGRGSTEAF
j_call: TRBJ2-5; v_call: TRBV4-3; cdr3_aa: ASSQDWDRGLRETQY
j_call: TRBJ2-7; v_call: TRBV4-1; cdr3_aa: ASSQVRGAYEQY
j_call: TRBJ1-5; v_call: TRBV10-3; cdr3_aa: AISESRANSNQPQH
j_call: TRBJ1-2; v_call: TRBV7-9; cdr3_aa: ASSLGGVTFYGYT
j_call: TRBJ2-3; v_call: TRBV9; cdr3_aa: ASSDGTADTQY
j_call: TRBJ1-5; v_call: TRBV6-5; cdr3_aa: ATTESNQPQH
j_call: TRBJ2-7; v_call: TRBV5-1; cdr3_aa: ASSLSLYEQY
j_call: TRBJ1-2; v_call: TRBV7-3; cdr3_aa: ASSPTGQGNYGYT
j_call: TRBJ2-7; v_call: TRBV6-5; cdr3_aa: ATDKGHSYEQY